This T cell receptor (beta chain) was profiled in a study of shared clonotypes between healthy human individuals. Investigators divided CD4+ cells into CD45RA+ naive and CD45RA-negative memory subsets. The germline CDR1 and CDR2 sequences are MRHNA and SNTAGT. The CDR3 is 15 residues long. The V segment lost 3 bases and the J segment 2 bases; nucleotides outside the gene matches: 5. Generated by immunoSEQ multiplex PCR, the TCRdb table keeps only in-frame clones and is missing some. This repertoire shows millions of clones, over 85% found once; its top ten account for about 0.13%. Sequencing used naive CD4+ T cells sorted from blood. Subset: CD45RA+ positively selected. This sequence joins TRBV6-4 and TRBJ2-7, with TRBD1 identical over 9 bases. The source of this sequence is a man aged 18 to 30 in good health. In nucleotides, the CDR3 is TGTGCCAGCAGTGAAGGGACAGGGAAGACCTACGAGCAGTACTTC. This sequence encodes CASSEGTGKTYEQYF.